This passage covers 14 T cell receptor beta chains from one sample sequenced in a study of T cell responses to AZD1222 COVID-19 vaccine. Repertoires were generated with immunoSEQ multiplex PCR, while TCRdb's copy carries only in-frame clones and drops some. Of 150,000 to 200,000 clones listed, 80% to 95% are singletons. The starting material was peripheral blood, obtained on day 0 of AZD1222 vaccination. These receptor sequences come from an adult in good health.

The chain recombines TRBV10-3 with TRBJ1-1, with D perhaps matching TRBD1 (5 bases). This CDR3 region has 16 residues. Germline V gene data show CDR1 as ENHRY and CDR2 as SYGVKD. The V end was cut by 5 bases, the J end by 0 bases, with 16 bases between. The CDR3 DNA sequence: TGTGCCATCAGTCTTGGGGGAAGGGTCATGAACACTGAAGCTTTCTTT. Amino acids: CAISLGGRVMNTEAFF.

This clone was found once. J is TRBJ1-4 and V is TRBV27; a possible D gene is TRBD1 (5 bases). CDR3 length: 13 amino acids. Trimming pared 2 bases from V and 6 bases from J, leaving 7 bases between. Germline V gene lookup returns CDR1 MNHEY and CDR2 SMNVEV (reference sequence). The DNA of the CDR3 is TGTGCCAGCAGTTTACGCAGGGATGAAAAACTGTTTTTT. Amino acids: CASSLRRDEKLFF.

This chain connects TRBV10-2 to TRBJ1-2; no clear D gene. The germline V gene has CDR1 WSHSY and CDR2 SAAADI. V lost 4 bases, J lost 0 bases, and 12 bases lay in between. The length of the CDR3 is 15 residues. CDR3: CASSVTRVPNYGYTF. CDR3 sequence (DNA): TGCGCCAGCAGTGTAACAAGAGTTCCTAACTATGGCTACACCTTC.

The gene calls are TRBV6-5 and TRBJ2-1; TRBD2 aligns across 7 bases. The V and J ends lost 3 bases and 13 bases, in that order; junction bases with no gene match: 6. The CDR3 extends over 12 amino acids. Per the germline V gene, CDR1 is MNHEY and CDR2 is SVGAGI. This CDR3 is CASSYFGGGQFF. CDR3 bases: TGTGCCAGCAGTTATTTTGGGGGGGGTCAGTTCTTC.

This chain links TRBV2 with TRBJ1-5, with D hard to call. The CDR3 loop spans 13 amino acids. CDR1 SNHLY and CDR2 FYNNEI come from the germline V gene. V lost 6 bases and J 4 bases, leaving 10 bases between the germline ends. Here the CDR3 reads CASRELGNQPQHF. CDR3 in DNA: TGTGCCAGCAGAGAATTGGGGAATCAGCCCCAGCATTTT.

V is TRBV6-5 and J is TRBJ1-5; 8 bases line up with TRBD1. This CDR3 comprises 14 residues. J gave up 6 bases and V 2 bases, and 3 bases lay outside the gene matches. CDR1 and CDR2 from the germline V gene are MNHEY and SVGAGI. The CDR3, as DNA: TGTGCCAGCAGTTACCGACAGGGGCGTCAGCCCCAGCATTTT. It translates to CASSYRQGRQPQHF.

CDR3 DNA: TGTGCCAGTAGTGCCACAGGGGGAGGTACTGAAGCTTTCTTT. Protein product: CASSATGGGTEAFF. This rearrangement joins TRBV19 to TRBJ1-1; 8 bases fit TRBD1. Germline V gene lookup returns CDR1 LNHDA and CDR2 SQIVND (reference sequence). V gave up 5 bases and J gave up 5 bases; unmatched junction bases: 7. The CDR3 is made up of 14 amino acids.

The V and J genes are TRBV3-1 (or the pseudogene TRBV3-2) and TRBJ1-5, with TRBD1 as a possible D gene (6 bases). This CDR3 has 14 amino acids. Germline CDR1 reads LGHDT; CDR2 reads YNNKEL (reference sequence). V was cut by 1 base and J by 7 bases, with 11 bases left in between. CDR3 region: CASSQGGRGQPQHF. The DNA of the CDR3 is TGTGCCAGCAGCCAAGGGGGAAGGGGGCAGCCCCAGCATTTT.

CDR3 sequence (DNA): TGTGCCAGTAGTATTGGACAGGTAATGAACACTGAAGCTTTCTTT. Translating it yields CASSIGQVMNTEAFF. The chain links TRBV19 to TRBJ1-1; 7 nucleotides line up with TRBD1. J gave up 0 bases and V 3 bases, and 4 bases lay outside the gene matches. The CDR3 is 15 amino acids. Germline CDR1 LNHDA, CDR2 SQIVND (reference sequence).

As DNA, the CDR3 is TGTGCCAGTAGTCTCCCTTTGGCAGGGGGTTATCAGCCCCAGCATTTT. Its translation: CASSLPLAGGYQPQHF. The genes are TRBV19 and TRBJ1-5; TRBD1 agrees at 7 bases. The ends lost 5 bases at V and 5 bases at J; junction bases unmatched: 12. The CDR3 consists of 16 residues. Germline-derived CDR1 and CDR2 are LNHDA and SQIVND (reference sequence).

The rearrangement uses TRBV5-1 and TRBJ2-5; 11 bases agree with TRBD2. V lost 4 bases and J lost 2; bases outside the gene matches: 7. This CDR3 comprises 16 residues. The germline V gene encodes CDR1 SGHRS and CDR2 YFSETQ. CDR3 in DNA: TGCGCCAGCAGCCACGGACTAGCGGGCGCGCAAGAGACCCAGTACTTC. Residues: CASSHGLAGAQETQYF.

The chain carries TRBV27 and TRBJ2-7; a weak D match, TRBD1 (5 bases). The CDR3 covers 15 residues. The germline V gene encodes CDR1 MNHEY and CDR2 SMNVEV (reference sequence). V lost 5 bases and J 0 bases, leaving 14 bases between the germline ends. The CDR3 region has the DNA TGTGCCAGCAGTCTAACCCCGACAGCCTCCTACGAGCAGTACTTC. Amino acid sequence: CASSLTPTASYEQYF.

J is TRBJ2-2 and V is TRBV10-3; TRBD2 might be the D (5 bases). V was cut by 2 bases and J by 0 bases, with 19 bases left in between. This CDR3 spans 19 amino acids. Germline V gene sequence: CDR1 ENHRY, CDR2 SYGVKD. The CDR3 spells CAISEGLLPLFANTGELFF. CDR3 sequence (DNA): TGTGCCATCAGTGAGGGACTCCTTCCCCTTTTCGCGAACACCGGGGAGCTGTTTTTT.

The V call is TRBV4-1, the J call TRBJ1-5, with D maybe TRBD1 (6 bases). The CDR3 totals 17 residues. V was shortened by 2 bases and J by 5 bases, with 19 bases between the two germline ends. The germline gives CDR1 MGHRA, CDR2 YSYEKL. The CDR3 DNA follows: TGCGCCAGCAGCCAATTTATTCTCAGAGGGGGTGATCAGCCCCAGCATTTT. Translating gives CASSQFILRGGDQPQHF.